The clone carrying this TCR beta chain was found once. Its specificity is unknown. The table came from immunoSEQ multiplex PCR; TCRdb's copy has only in-frame clones and leaves some out. In the table there are about 11,000 clones, about 73% of which are singletons. This sample is part of a study of early stage breast cancer tumors. For the study at large: ER+/PR+/HER2- status applied to about 80% of the 16 invasive breast tumors.

Study-wide results and limits: Blood repertoires resembled normal breast more than tumor. Most shared enriched TCRB sequences were commonly generated ones.

CDR1 is MNHEY, CDR2 SMNVEV, per germline (reference sequence). This CDR3 comprises 15 residues. V dropped 5 bases and J dropped 6; count of bases not matched to a gene: 9. Sequencing used breast tumor tissue. V usage is TRBV27 and J usage is TRBJ2-2; 7 bases match TRBD1. The clonotype originates from a person aged 40-50 years with breast cancer. Written as DNA, the CDR3 is TGTGCCAGCAGTCTCGACAGGGTGAGCGCCGGGGAGCTGTTTTTT. This sequence encodes CASSLDRVSAGELFF.